The rows below give T cell receptor beta chains drawn from one sample of a study of T-cell reconstitution after alpha-beta-depleted transplantation in children. TCRdb used MiXCR to reprocess the PCR reads, holding one entry per CDR3 protein. The sample lists a few hundred thousand distinct CDR3 sequences, 9.7% seen once, with over 4.5% in the top ten. The source was PBMCs from the stem cell graft donor, collected from the stem cell graft. These receptors were obtained from a human donor who donated a stem cell graft to a child with SCID. Both conserved end residues are part of each CDR3.

length: 14; V: TRBV29-1; CDR3: CSVGGGVISDEQYF
length: 16; V: TRBV7-8; CDR3: CASSLALGGQTDEQFF
length: 15; V: TRBV2; CDR3: CASSKETGRIYEQYF
length: 18; V: TRBV18; CDR3: CASSPQGPTGGSYNEQFF
length: 13; V: TRBV20-1; CDR3: CSASRDSNYGYTF
length: 15; V: TRBV5-1; CDR3: CASSLSGGNTGELFF
length: 13; V: TRBV7-8; CDR3: CASSSTGIYEQYF
length: 17; V: TRBV20-1; CDR3: CCVWGQAPGLLWDEQFF
length: 16; V: TRBV5-1; CDR3: CASSLVGGLSTDTQYF
length: 13; V: TRBV20-1; CDR3: CSAGRQGSEKLFF
length: 13; V: TRBV20-1; CDR3: CSASRLGLETQYF
length: 13; V: TRBV13; CDR3: CASSQQGDTEAFF
length: 14; V: TRBV11-3; CDR3: CASSLGSGFYGYTF
length: 13; V: TRBV3-1; CDR3: CASSQEGGNTIYF
length: 17; V: TRBV9; CDR3: CASSGQSKILGYNEQFF
length: 15; V: TRBV5-1; CDR3: CASRTDEGRYNEQFF
length: 13; V: TRBV27; CDR3: CASSPGVSYEQYF
length: 14; V: TRBV5-1; CDR3: CASSGGRGIDTQYF
length: 16; V: TRBV6-1; CDR3: CASWGGNRVGYYGYTF
length: 17; V: TRBV11-2; CDR3: CASSLDRGGGMNTEAFF
length: 18; V: TRBV3-1; CDR3: CASSQEGTSGGEQETQYF
length: 12; V: TRBV15; CDR3: CATEDRDEKLFF